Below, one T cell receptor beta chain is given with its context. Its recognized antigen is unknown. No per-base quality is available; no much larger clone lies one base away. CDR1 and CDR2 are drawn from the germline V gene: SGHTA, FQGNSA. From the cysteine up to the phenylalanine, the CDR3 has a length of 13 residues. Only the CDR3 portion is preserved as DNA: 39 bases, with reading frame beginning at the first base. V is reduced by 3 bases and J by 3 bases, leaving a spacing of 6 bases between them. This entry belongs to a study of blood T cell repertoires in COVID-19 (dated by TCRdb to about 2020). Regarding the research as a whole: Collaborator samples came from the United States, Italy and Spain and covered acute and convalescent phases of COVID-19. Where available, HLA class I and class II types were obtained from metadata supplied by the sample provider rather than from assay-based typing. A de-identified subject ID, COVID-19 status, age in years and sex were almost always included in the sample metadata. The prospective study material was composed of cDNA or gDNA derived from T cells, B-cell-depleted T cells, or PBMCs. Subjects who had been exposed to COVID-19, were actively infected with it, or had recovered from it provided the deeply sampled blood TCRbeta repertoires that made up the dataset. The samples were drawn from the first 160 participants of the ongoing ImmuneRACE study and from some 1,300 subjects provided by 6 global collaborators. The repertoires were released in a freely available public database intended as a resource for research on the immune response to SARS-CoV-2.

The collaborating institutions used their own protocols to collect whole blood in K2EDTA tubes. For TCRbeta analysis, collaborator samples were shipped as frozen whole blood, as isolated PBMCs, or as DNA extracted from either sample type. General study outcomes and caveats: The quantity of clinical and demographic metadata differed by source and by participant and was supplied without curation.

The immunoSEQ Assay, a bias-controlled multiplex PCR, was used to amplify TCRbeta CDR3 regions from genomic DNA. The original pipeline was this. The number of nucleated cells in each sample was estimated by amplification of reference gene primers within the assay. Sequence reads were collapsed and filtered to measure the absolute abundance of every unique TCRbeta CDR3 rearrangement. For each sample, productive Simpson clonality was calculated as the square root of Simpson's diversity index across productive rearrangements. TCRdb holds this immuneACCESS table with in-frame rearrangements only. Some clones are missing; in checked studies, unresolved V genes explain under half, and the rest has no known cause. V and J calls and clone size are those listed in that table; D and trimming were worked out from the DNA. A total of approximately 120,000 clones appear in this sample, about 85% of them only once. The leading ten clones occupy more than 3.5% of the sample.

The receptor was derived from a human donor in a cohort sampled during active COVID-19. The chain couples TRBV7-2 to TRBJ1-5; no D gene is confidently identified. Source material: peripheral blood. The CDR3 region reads CASSLGHNQPQHF. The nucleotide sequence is TGTGCCAGCAGCTTGGGCCACAATCAGCCCCAGCATTTT.